This is a list of T cell receptor beta chains from one sample in a study of cytomegalovirus exposure and HLA in healthy donors. This table comes from immunoSEQ multiplex PCR, and its TCRdb copy is limited to in-frame clones, with some not included. In the table there are 140,000 to 150,000 clones, approximately 93% of which are singletons. Sequencing was performed on PBMCs. Receptors were obtained from a man aged 18-30 years in good health and CMV-seronegative. The CDR3 runs from the conserved cysteine through the conserved F or W. A D gene is named only where the DNA matches it firmly. Size values are once, few and many counts, or a class for expanded clones, and some rows have none.

d_call: TRBD1; j_call: TRBJ1-1; cdr3_length: 14; v_call: TRBV7-2; clone_size: once; cdr3_nt: TGTGCCAGCAGCCCTCGGACAGGGTACGCTGAAGCTTTCTTT; cdr3_aa: CASSPRTGYAEAFF
d_call: TRBD1; j_call: TRBJ1-2; cdr3_length: 16; v_call: TRBV28; clone_size: -; cdr3_nt: TGTGCCAGCACCACGACCGGGACAGGGGATCACTATGGCTACACCTTC; cdr3_aa: CASTTTGTGDHYGYTF
d_call: -; j_call: TRBJ2-7; cdr3_length: 13; v_call: TRBV7-6; clone_size: -; cdr3_nt: TGTGCCAGCAGCTCTGGACAGCTCGGCGAGCAGTACTTC; cdr3_aa: CASSSGQLGEQYF
d_call: TRBD2; j_call: TRBJ2-7; cdr3_length: 19; v_call: TRBV7-6; clone_size: -; cdr3_nt: TGTGCCAGCAGCTTTTTAGCCCCCAGAGCGGGGGGCACCTTCTACGAGCAGTACTTC; cdr3_aa: CASSFLAPRAGGTFYEQYF
d_call: -; j_call: TRBJ1-2; cdr3_length: 14; v_call: TRBV30; clone_size: once; cdr3_nt: TGTGCCTGGAGCCACAGGGCCCAAACCTATGGCTACACCTTC; cdr3_aa: CAWSHRAQTYGYTF
d_call: TRBD1; j_call: TRBJ1-2; cdr3_length: 14; v_call: TRBV5-4; clone_size: -; cdr3_nt: TGTGCCAGCAGCTTGGATGGGACAGGCTATGGCTACACCTTC; cdr3_aa: CASSLDGTGYGYTF
d_call: -; j_call: TRBJ1-2; cdr3_length: 13; v_call: TRBV14; clone_size: -; cdr3_nt: TGTGCCAGCAGCCAGGCGACTCACTATGGCTACACCTTC; cdr3_aa: CASSQATHYGYTF
d_call: TRBD2; j_call: TRBJ2-2; cdr3_length: 16; v_call: TRBV4-1; clone_size: -; cdr3_nt: TGCGCCAGCAGCCACCGAACTAGCGACCCTACCGGGGAGCTGTTTTTT; cdr3_aa: CASSHRTSDPTGELFF
d_call: -; j_call: TRBJ1-2; cdr3_length: 14; v_call: TRBV11-2; clone_size: few; cdr3_nt: TGTGCCAGCAGCTTAGGAGGCGCTGGCTATGGCTACACCTTC; cdr3_aa: CASSLGGAGYGYTF
d_call: -; j_call: TRBJ1-2; cdr3_length: 13; v_call: TRBV7-2; clone_size: -; cdr3_nt: TGTGCCAGCCAAGACAATGTGATTCTAGGCTACACCTTC; cdr3_aa: CASQDNVILGYTF
d_call: -; j_call: TRBJ1-4; cdr3_length: 14; v_call: TRBV4-1; clone_size: -; cdr3_nt: TGCGCCAGCGAGGGTCCCAGAGGGAATGAAAAACTGTTTTTT; cdr3_aa: CASEGPRGNEKLFF
d_call: TRBD1; j_call: TRBJ2-5; cdr3_length: 15; v_call: TRBV9; clone_size: -; cdr3_nt: TGTGCCAGCAGCGATCCACAGGGGTCCTTAGAGACCCAGTACTTC; cdr3_aa: CASSDPQGSLETQYF
d_call: -; j_call: TRBJ1-2; cdr3_length: 13; v_call: TRBV5-4; clone_size: -; cdr3_nt: TGTGCCAGCAGGCGGGACGAATTGGCTGGCTACACCTTC; cdr3_aa: CASRRDELAGYTF
d_call: TRBD1; j_call: TRBJ1-5; cdr3_length: 14; v_call: TRBV6-5; clone_size: few; cdr3_nt: TGTGCCAGCAGTAGCGACAGGGGAAATCAGCCCCAGCATTTT; cdr3_aa: CASSSDRGNQPQHF
d_call: -; j_call: TRBJ2-7; cdr3_length: 12; v_call: TRBV6-1; clone_size: -; cdr3_nt: TGTGCCAGCAGCCCGGGTGGCTACGAGCAGTACTTC; cdr3_aa: CASSPGGYEQYF
d_call: -; j_call: TRBJ2-7; cdr3_length: 14; v_call: TRBV9; clone_size: -; cdr3_nt: TGTGCCAGCAGCGTGCAGGGAAGCTCCTACGAGCAGTACTTC; cdr3_aa: CASSVQGSSYEQYF
d_call: -; j_call: TRBJ2-7; cdr3_length: 16; v_call: TRBV12-1; clone_size: -; cdr3_nt: TGTGCCAGCAGCTTCTGTCAGAGGTGTTACGGCTACGAGCAGTACTTC; cdr3_aa: CASSFCQRCYGYEQYF
d_call: -; j_call: TRBJ1-5; cdr3_length: 13; v_call: TRBV19; clone_size: -; cdr3_nt: TGTGCCAGTAGATGGGGGGGCAATCAGCCCCAGCATTTT; cdr3_aa: CASRWGGNQPQHF
d_call: TRBD2; j_call: TRBJ2-5; cdr3_length: 18; v_call: TRBV5-4; clone_size: -; cdr3_nt: TGTGCCAGCAGCCCGGGACTAGCGGGAGCTGCCCTTAGGGAGACCCAGTACTTC; cdr3_aa: CASSPGLAGAALRETQYF
d_call: -; j_call: TRBJ1-4; cdr3_length: 14; v_call: TRBV4-1; clone_size: -; cdr3_nt: TGCGCCAGCAGTATAGGGGAGGTTGTAGAAAAACTGTTTTTT; cdr3_aa: CASSIGEVVEKLFF
d_call: -; j_call: TRBJ1-5; cdr3_length: 15; v_call: TRBV19; clone_size: -; cdr3_nt: TGTGCCAGTAGTATAGATAGGGGGTTGGCTCAGCCCCAGCATTTT; cdr3_aa: CASSIDRGLAQPQHF
d_call: TRBD1; j_call: TRBJ2-7; cdr3_length: 14; v_call: TRBV10-1; clone_size: -; cdr3_nt: TGCGCCAGCAGTACAGGACAGGGGGGCTACGAGCAGTACTTC; cdr3_aa: CASSTGQGGYEQYF
d_call: -; j_call: TRBJ2-2; cdr3_length: 13; v_call: TRBV27; clone_size: -; cdr3_nt: TGTGCCAGCAGTCCAGGGCGTGGCGGGGAGCTGTTTTTT; cdr3_aa: CASSPGRGGELFF
d_call: -; j_call: TRBJ1-6; cdr3_length: 15; v_call: TRBV11-2; clone_size: -; cdr3_nt: TGTGCCAGCAGCTCACAGGTGCCAACGAATTCACCCCTCCACTTT; cdr3_aa: CASSSQVPTNSPLHF
d_call: TRBD2; j_call: TRBJ2-2; cdr3_length: 15; v_call: TRBV2; clone_size: -; cdr3_nt: TGTGCCAGCAGTGACGGGGGGGCGAACACCGGGGAGCTGTTTTTT; cdr3_aa: CASSDGGANTGELFF
d_call: -; j_call: TRBJ2-7; cdr3_length: 12; v_call: TRBV2; clone_size: few; cdr3_nt: TGTGCCAGCAGTCGGACAGAATACGAGCAGTACTTC; cdr3_aa: CASSRTEYEQYF
d_call: TRBD1; j_call: TRBJ1-5; cdr3_length: 14; v_call: TRBV6-5; clone_size: -; cdr3_nt: TGTGCCAGCCGTGGGACAGCTCCGAATCAGCCCCAGCATTTT; cdr3_aa: CASRGTAPNQPQHF
d_call: -; j_call: TRBJ2-1; cdr3_length: 14; v_call: TRBV4-3; clone_size: -; cdr3_nt: TGCGCCAGCAGCACACTAGGCGGGACCAATGAGCAGTTCTTC; cdr3_aa: CASSTLGGTNEQFF
d_call: -; j_call: TRBJ2-1; cdr3_length: 14; v_call: TRBV5-4; clone_size: -; cdr3_nt: TGTGCCAGCAGCCAGGGTAGGTCCTACAATGAGCAGTTCTTC; cdr3_aa: CASSQGRSYNEQFF
d_call: TRBD2; j_call: TRBJ2-3; cdr3_length: 12; v_call: TRBV19; clone_size: few; cdr3_nt: TGTGCCAGTATTGGGGGGGCAGATACGCAGTATTTT; cdr3_aa: CASIGGADTQYF
d_call: -; j_call: TRBJ1-1; cdr3_length: 12; v_call: TRBV29-1; clone_size: -; cdr3_nt: TGCAGCGGGTCGGGACATTACACTGAAGCTTTCTTT; cdr3_aa: CSGSGHYTEAFF
d_call: TRBD1; j_call: TRBJ1-2; cdr3_length: 14; v_call: TRBV9; clone_size: few; cdr3_nt: TGTGCCAGCAGCGGGGGACAGACTAACTATGGCTACACCTTC; cdr3_aa: CASSGGQTNYGYTF
d_call: TRBD1; j_call: TRBJ2-5; cdr3_length: 12; v_call: TRBV10-3; clone_size: -; cdr3_nt: TGTGCCATCGGGACAGAACAAGAGACCCAGTACTTC; cdr3_aa: CAIGTEQETQYF
d_call: TRBD2; j_call: TRBJ2-5; cdr3_length: 17; v_call: TRBV2; clone_size: -; cdr3_nt: TGTGCCAGCAGTGGCTGGGGTAGCGGGGGGCTCGAAGAGACCCAGTACTTC; cdr3_aa: CASSGWGSGGLEETQYF
d_call: -; j_call: TRBJ1-6; cdr3_length: 16; v_call: TRBV30; clone_size: few; cdr3_nt: TGTGCCTGGAGTGTCGGTCAGCGAGTGGGTAATTCACCCCTCCACTTT; cdr3_aa: CAWSVGQRVGNSPLHF
d_call: -; j_call: TRBJ1-2; cdr3_length: 15; v_call: TRBV9; clone_size: -; cdr3_nt: TGTGCCAGCAGCCCTAATGGAGGGGATTTCTATGGCTACACCTTC; cdr3_aa: CASSPNGGDFYGYTF
d_call: -; j_call: TRBJ2-1; cdr3_length: 15; v_call: TRBV12-5; clone_size: -; cdr3_nt: TGTGCTAGTGCCCCCCTCAGGGGAGGGTCCAATGAGCAGTTCTTC; cdr3_aa: CASAPLRGGSNEQFF
d_call: -; j_call: TRBJ2-1; cdr3_length: 16; v_call: TRBV5-1; clone_size: -; cdr3_nt: TGCGCCAGCAGGGAGGGCGGTGGGAGCGGAAACAATGAGCAGTTCTTC; cdr3_aa: CASREGGGSGNNEQFF
d_call: -; j_call: TRBJ2-7; cdr3_length: 18; v_call: TRBV5-6; clone_size: -; cdr3_nt: TGTGCCAGCAGCTTGGAGAGGGCGGATACCGTAAGAGCCTACGAGCAGTACTTC; cdr3_aa: CASSLERADTVRAYEQYF
d_call: TRBD1; j_call: TRBJ1-1; cdr3_length: 16; v_call: TRBV27; clone_size: -; cdr3_nt: TGTGCCAGCAGTTCCTTAATCGACAGGGGGGGGACTGAAGCTTTCTTT; cdr3_aa: CASSSLIDRGGTEAFF
d_call: TRBD1; j_call: TRBJ2-3; cdr3_length: 14; v_call: TRBV5-1; clone_size: once; cdr3_nt: TGCGCCAGCAGCAACGGACAGGGAACAGATACGCAGTATTTT; cdr3_aa: CASSNGQGTDTQYF
d_call: -; j_call: TRBJ1-1; cdr3_length: 12; v_call: TRBV4-1; clone_size: -; cdr3_nt: TGCGCCAGCAGCCTTTTAGGGGCTGAAGCTTTCTTT; cdr3_aa: CASSLLGAEAFF
d_call: -; j_call: TRBJ2-1; cdr3_length: 12; v_call: TRBV6-5; clone_size: -; cdr3_nt: TGTGCCAGCAGTTCAGGACTAAATGAGCAGTTCTTC; cdr3_aa: CASSSGLNEQFF
d_call: TRBD1; j_call: TRBJ1-2; cdr3_length: 17; v_call: TRBV6-1; clone_size: -; cdr3_nt: TGTGCCAGCAGTGACTTCCTAAGGGACAGCGGGAACTATGGCTACACCTTC; cdr3_aa: CASSDFLRDSGNYGYTF
d_call: -; j_call: TRBJ1-4; cdr3_length: 12; v_call: TRBV29-1; clone_size: once; cdr3_nt: TGCAGCGTTGGGGGGCTCGGTGAAAAACTGTTTTTT; cdr3_aa: CSVGGLGEKLFF
d_call: TRBD1; j_call: TRBJ1-5; cdr3_length: 14; v_call: TRBV5-1; clone_size: -; cdr3_nt: TGCGCCAGCAGCGCCGGGACAGGGGTTCAGCCCCAGCATTTT; cdr3_aa: CASSAGTGVQPQHF
d_call: -; j_call: TRBJ2-5; cdr3_length: 15; v_call: TRBV2; clone_size: -; cdr3_nt: TGTGCCAGCAAAATACAGACGGGGTACGGCGAGACCCAGTACTTC; cdr3_aa: CASKIQTGYGETQYF
d_call: -; j_call: TRBJ2-4; cdr3_length: 17; v_call: TRBV27; clone_size: -; cdr3_nt: TGTGCCAGCAGTTTATGGAAACGACCAGGGATCAAAAACATTCAGTACTTC; cdr3_aa: CASSLWKRPGIKNIQYF
d_call: -; j_call: TRBJ1-4; cdr3_length: 15; v_call: TRBV5-1; clone_size: -; cdr3_nt: TGCGCCAGCAGCGACGGGACGGGAGATAATGAAAAACTGTTTTTT; cdr3_aa: CASSDGTGDNEKLFF
d_call: -; j_call: TRBJ1-3; cdr3_length: 13; v_call: TRBV27; clone_size: -; cdr3_nt: TGTGCCAGCAGCCCCGTTTCTGGAAACACCATATATTTT; cdr3_aa: CASSPVSGNTIYF
d_call: TRBD2; j_call: TRBJ2-5; cdr3_length: 19; v_call: TRBV7-2; clone_size: -; cdr3_nt: TGTGCCAGCAGCTTAGAGAACTTCGGCCTAGCGGGAGGAGAGGTGACCCAGTACTTC; cdr3_aa: CASSLENFGLAGGEVTQYF
d_call: TRBD2; j_call: TRBJ2-1; cdr3_length: 14; v_call: TRBV29-1; clone_size: -; cdr3_nt: TGCAGCGCCCTAGGAGCGGGGGCCTACAATGAGCAGTTCTTC; cdr3_aa: CSALGAGAYNEQFF
d_call: -; j_call: TRBJ2-2; cdr3_length: 15; v_call: TRBV9; clone_size: -; cdr3_nt: TGTGCCAGCAGCGTAGACAGGATGGACACCGGGGAGCTGTTTTTT; cdr3_aa: CASSVDRMDTGELFF
d_call: -; j_call: TRBJ1-6; cdr3_length: 20; v_call: TRBV6-1; clone_size: -; cdr3_nt: TGTGCCAGCAGTGTTAGGGTAGGGAGGAACGCACGCTCCTATAATTCACCCCTCCACTTT; cdr3_aa: CASSVRVGRNARSYNSPLHF
d_call: -; j_call: TRBJ2-3; cdr3_length: 14; v_call: TRBV9; clone_size: -; cdr3_nt: TGTGCCAGCAGCGTAGGGGGCCGCACAGATACGCAGTATTTT; cdr3_aa: CASSVGGRTDTQYF
d_call: -; j_call: TRBJ1-3; cdr3_length: 15; v_call: TRBV18; clone_size: -; cdr3_nt: TGTGCCAGCTCACGTGAGCGGACAGTTGGAAACACCATATATTTT; cdr3_aa: CASSRERTVGNTIYF
d_call: -; j_call: TRBJ2-7; cdr3_length: 12; v_call: TRBV29-1; clone_size: -; cdr3_nt: TGCAGCGTTCGCCGGGGTGGGATCGAGCAGTACTTC; cdr3_aa: CSVRRGGIEQYF
d_call: -; j_call: TRBJ1-2; cdr3_length: 15; v_call: TRBV6-5; clone_size: -; cdr3_nt: TGTGCCAGCAGTTACTCCCCTACTGACAGCTATGGCTACACCTTC; cdr3_aa: CASSYSPTDSYGYTF
d_call: TRBD2; j_call: TRBJ2-5; cdr3_length: 16; v_call: TRBV5-1; clone_size: -; cdr3_nt: TGCGCCAGCAGCGGGGGAGGACTAGCGGGAGTTGAGACCCAGTACTTC; cdr3_aa: CASSGGGLAGVETQYF